This entry describes one TCR beta chain. The record originates from a study of T-cell reconstitution after alpha-beta-depleted transplantation in children. TCRbeta library preparation incorporated unique molecular identifiers. TCRdb analysed the PCR reads with MiXCR anew, one entry per CDR3 protein. The data contain 400,000 to 450,000 distinct CDR3 sequences, approximately 42% of them singletons. Germline trimming cut 5 bases from V and 2 bases from J; bases unmatched to any gene: 6. The CDR3 has 15 amino acids. Germline lookup yields CDR1 MGHRA and CDR2 YSYEKL. The receptor was derived from a girl aged 2-9 years with aplastic anemia, due to receive a stem cell transplant. The sample consisted of PBMCs, taken before TCRalphabeta/CD19-depleted stem cell transplant. The rearrangement joins TRBV4-1 to TRBJ2-1, with 7 positions matching TRBD2. This CDR3 is CASSNESGAYNEQFF. The CDR3 coding sequence is TGCGCCAGCAGCAACGAGAGCGGGGCCTACAATGAGCAGTTCTTC.